A single sample is the source of the 31 T cell receptor beta chains below, sequenced in a study of T-cell reconstitution after alpha-beta-depleted transplantation in children. Construction of the TCRbeta library involved unique molecular identifiers. TCRdb itself ran the PCR reads through MiXCR, one entry per CDR3 protein. Here the sample spans fewer than 20,000 distinct CDR3 sequences, 4.5% to 6.5% being singletons. Sequencing was performed on PBMCs, taken before TCRalphabeta/CD19-depleted stem cell transplant. The receptors were sampled from a boy younger than 18 with acute lymphoblastic leukemia, due to receive a stem cell transplant.

There are many counts of this clonotype. CDR3 DNA sequence: TGCAGTGCTAGAGATTTCCGGGGCTACGAGCAGTACTTC. It translates to CSARDFRGYEQYF. The chain couples TRBV20-1 to TRBJ2-7; tentative D call: TRBD2 (5 bases). CDR3 length: 13 residues. The germline CDR1 and CDR2 sequences are DFQATT and SNEGSKA (reference sequence). V was shortened by 0 bases and J by 3 bases, with 9 bases between the two germline ends.

The table lists this clonotype with many counts. The gene calls are TRBV27 and TRBJ1-5, with D unresolved. V was cut by 8 bases and J by 4 bases, with 9 bases left in between. The CDR3 sequence is 12 residues long. Germline values: CDR1 MNHEY, CDR2 SMNVEV (reference sequence). The CDR3: CASSKRNQPQHF. CDR3 DNA sequence: TGTGCCAGCTCGAAAAGAAATCAGCCCCAGCATTTT.

Ten or more counts support this clonotype. The J gene is TRBJ2-1, the V gene TRBV19; D tentatively fits TRBD1 or TRBD2 (5 bases each). Trimming removed 5 bases at V and 0 bases at J, with 14 bases between. This CDR3 is built from 16 residues. From germline, CDR1 is LNHDA and CDR2 SQIVND (reference sequence). CDR3 nucleotides: TGTGCCAGTAGTTTCCGTGGGGGTAGCTCCTACAATGAGCAGTTCTTC. It encodes CASSFRGGSSYNEQFF.

This clonotype has at least ten counts. The chain carries TRBV28 and TRBJ1-1, with a weak D call TRBD1 (6 bases). The CDR3 covers 14 residues. Germline V gives CDR1 MDHEN, CDR2 SYDVKM. Trimming left V 3 bases short and J 3 bases short, with 11 bases between. CDR3 DNA sequence: TGTGCCAGCAGTTTCCACAGGGCGGACACTGAAGCTTTCTTT. Its protein is CASSFHRADTEAFF.

The V gene is TRBV28, the J gene TRBJ1-2, with D unclear. V shed 8 bases and J shed 5 bases, with 18 bases lying between them. CDR1 is MDHEN and CDR2 is SYDVKM in the germline V gene. The CDR3 has 14 residues. CDR3 coding DNA: TGTGCCAGCGGCCCCGCGGGAGCGTGGTATGGCTACACCTTC. It encodes CASGPAGAWYGYTF.

This clonotype was detected many times. V gene TRBV28 combines with J gene TRBJ2-7, with D hard to call. Per the germline V gene, CDR1 is MDHEN and CDR2 is SYDVKM. V lost 5 bases, J lost 6 bases, and 17 bases lay in between. The CDR3 is 14 amino acids. CDR3 residues: CASSPLGIMSEQYF. The CDR3, as DNA: TGTGCCAGCAGTCCCTTAGGAATAATGTCCGAGCAGTACTTC.

This clonotype was observed many times. V usage is TRBV12-3 or TRBV12-4 and J usage is TRBJ2-7; 8 bases agree with TRBD1. V lost 4 bases, J lost 2 bases, and 10 bases stayed unmatched. This CDR3 has 16 residues. The CDR3, as DNA: TGTGCCAGCAGTTCCCATTGGACAGGGAGCCCCTACGAGCAGTACTTC. It codes for CASSSHWTGSPYEQYF.

This clonotype was recorded at least ten times. In DNA, the CDR3 is TGTGCCAGCAGTCGGGACCACTACGAGCAGTACTTC. Protein: CASSRDHYEQYF. The chain uses TRBV28 and TRBJ2-7, with D tentatively TRBD1 or TRBD2 (5 bases each). The V end lost 5 bases, the J end lost 3 bases, and 8 bases lay between the germline ends. The CDR3 is 12 residues long. The germline gives CDR1 MDHEN, CDR2 SYDVKM. The variable domain in full, with the rest retrieved from reference TRBV28 and TRBJ2-7, is DVKVTQSSRYLVKRTGEKVFLECVQDMDHENMFWYRQDPGLGLRLIYFSYDVKMKEKGDIPEGYSVSREKKERFSLILESASTNQTSMYLCASSRDHYEQYFGPGTRLTVT.

This clonotype was observed many times. The chain carries TRBV9 and TRBJ1-1, with D tentatively TRBD1 (5 bases). Trimming removed 2 bases at V and 6 bases at J, with 11 bases between. CDR1 and CDR2 (germline): SGDLS, YYNGEE. This CDR3 is built from 13 residues. The CDR3 region is CASSVSQDSEAFF. The CDR3 nucleotides are TGTGCCAGCAGCGTTTCACAGGACTCTGAAGCTTTCTTT. The variable domain in full, completed from reference TRBV9 and TRBJ1-1, reads DSGVTQTPKHLITATGQRVTLRCSPRSGDLSVYWYQQSLDQGLQFLIQYYNGEERAKGNILERFSAQQFPDLHSELNLSSLELGDSALYFCASSVSQDSEAFFGQGTRLTVV.

By share of the sample, this clonotype is medium-sized. The rearrangement uses TRBV5-1 and TRBJ2-1; 8 bases agree with TRBD2. CDR1 SGHRS and CDR2 YFSETQ come from the germline V gene. The CDR3 covers 17 residues. V shed 4 bases and J 4 bases; nucleotides not matched to a gene: 13. The CDR3 here is CASSPREAGDYYNEQFF. The DNA of the CDR3 is TGCGCCAGCAGCCCCCGGGAAGCGGGGGACTATTACAATGAGCAGTTCTTC.

This clonotype was observed many times. This chain connects TRBV28 to TRBJ2-7; D is perhaps TRBD1 (6 bases). The length of the CDR3 is 15 residues. V lost 2 bases and J lost 7, with 18 bases in between. Germline assignment: CDR1 MDHEN and CDR2 SYDVKM. The CDR3 nucleotides are TGTGCCAGCAGTTTAAGGGACACGTCCCTGGGGGAGCAGTACTTC. This codes for CASSLRDTSLGEQYF.

The table lists this clonotype with a few counts. V gene TRBV5-4 combines with J gene TRBJ2-3; a possible D gene is TRBD2 (6 bases). V was cut by 7 bases and J by 3 bases, with 18 bases left in between. CDR3 length: 15 residues. Germline V gives CDR1 SGHNT, CDR2 YYREEE (reference sequence). The CDR3 DNA reads as TGTGCCAGCTTCGAGGGCGGGGTAGGGACAGATACGCAGTATTTT. As protein: CASFEGGVGTDTQYF. The entire variable domain, with the rest obtained from reference TRBV5-4 and TRBJ2-3, is as follows: ETGVTQSPTHLIKTRGQQVTLRCSSQSGHNTVSWYQQALGQGPQFIFQYYREEENGRGNFPPRFSGLQFPNYSSELNVNALELDDSALYLCASFEGGVGTDTQYFGPGTRLTVL.

The V gene is TRBV29-1, the J gene TRBJ1-1, with a tentative D call TRBD1 (5 bases). Germline CDR1 is SQVTM and CDR2 is ANQGSEA. The CDR3 is 16 amino acids. CDR3 nucleotide sequence: TGCAGTATTCGAGGTGGGGCGAATTTGCGGGAGGTTGAAGCTTTCTTT. Protein sequence: CSIRGGANLREVEAFF.

The table lists this clonotype with many counts. J is TRBJ1-1 and V is TRBV21-1. TRBV21-1 is classified as a pseudogene. The CDR3 length is 14 residues. The CDR3 bases are TGTGCCAGCAGCAAAAGTGAATTGAACACTGAAGCTTTCTTT. Its protein is CASSKSELNTEAFF.

This clonotype showed up many times. The rearrangement joins TRBV10-2 to TRBJ2-5, with D unresolved. The V gene lost 7 bases and the J gene lost 1 base, with 13 bases spanning the gap. Germline loops: CDR1 WSHSY, CDR2 SAAADI. This CDR3 has 14 residues. The DNA for the CDR3 is TGCGCCAGCAAGGGCATCCGCTCCCAAGAGACCCAGTACTTC. Protein sequence: CASKGIRSQETQYF.

There are many counts of this clonotype. The chain has TRBV27 and TRBJ1-2; D not certain. The CDR3 loop spans 13 amino acids. Trimming pared 8 bases from V and 6 bases from J, leaving 16 bases between. Germline loops: CDR1 MNHEY, CDR2 SMNVEV (reference sequence). The CDR3 DNA sequence: TGTGCCAGCGCCGGGCCTACTCGGGATGGCTACACCTTC. Encoded protein: CASAGPTRDGYTF.

The gene calls are TRBV6-1 and TRBJ2-1, with 9 bases aligning to TRBD1. This CDR3 is 15 amino acids long. V lost 5 bases, J lost 2 bases, and 4 bases stayed unmatched. Germline V lookup: CDR1 MNHNS, CDR2 SASEGT. The CDR3 spells CASSPDRGTYNEQFF. The CDR3 coding sequence is TGTGCCAGCAGTCCCGACAGGGGGACCTACAATGAGCAGTTCTTC.

This clonotype rates as medium-sized (0.01 to 0.1%). V usage is TRBV10-2 and J usage is TRBJ2-2; D ambiguous. The CDR3 runs 15 residues. Germline-derived CDR1 and CDR2 are WSHSY and SAAADI. V was clipped by 4 bases and J by 3 bases, with 12 bases between them. DNA of the CDR3: TGCGCCAGCAGTGTTTTGGGCTACTACACCGGGGAGCTGTTTTTT. Its protein product is CASSVLGYYTGELFF.

This clonotype was recorded at least ten times. The V gene is TRBV6-5, the J gene TRBJ1-2; no clear D gene. Deletions cut 0 bases from V and 3 bases from J, with 8 bases between. Germline CDR1 and CDR2: MNHEY and SVGAGI. This CDR3 region has 14 residues. The CDR3 is CASSYSGRYYGYTF. CDR3 sequence (DNA): TGTGCCAGCAGTTACTCGGGCAGATACTATGGCTACACCTTC.

This clonotype was detected many times. V gene TRBV6-1 combines with J gene TRBJ2-5, with D uncertain. The CDR3 extends over 17 amino acids. CDR1 and CDR2 (germline): MNHNS, SASEGT. V lost 3 bases and J lost 2, with 19 bases in between. Here the CDR3 DNA reads TGTGCCAGCAGTGACAAATCCCCGCTCGCCGTTCAAGAGACCCAGTACTTC. Amino acid sequence: CASSDKSPLAVQETQYF.

This clonotype was picked up many times. The chain combines TRBV5-4 with TRBJ2-1; D possibly matches TRBD1 or TRBD2 (5 bases each). This CDR3 comprises 15 residues. V lost 5 bases and J 8 bases, leaving 20 bases between the germline ends. Germline-derived CDR1 and CDR2 are SGHNT and YYREEE (reference sequence). CDR3 DNA: TGTGCCAGCAGACCCACAGGACTCCGTACAGATGAGCAGTTCTTC. This codes for CASRPTGLRTDEQFF.

In its sample, this clonotype was seen many times. In DNA form, the CDR3 reads TGTGCCAGCAGCTTAATTGCGGGGGTATACAATGAGCAGTTCTTC. It translates to CASSLIAGVYNEQFF. The chain carries TRBV7-3 and TRBJ2-1; 7 bases align to TRBD2. This CDR3 has 15 residues. J lost 4 bases, V lost 1 base, and 4 bases had no gene match. CDR1 is SGHTA and CDR2 is FQGTGA in the germline V gene.

This clonotype has ten or more counts. The chain has TRBV7-2 and TRBJ1-1; D unresolved. With 4 bases removed from V and 4 bases from J, the gap between germline ends came to 16 bases. The CDR3 consists of 15 residues. Germline V gene sequence: CDR1 SGHTA, CDR2 FQGNSA. CDR3 coding DNA: TGTGCCAGCAGCTCCTACCTGCCAGCAGGCACTGAAGCTTTCTTT. Its translation: CASSSYLPAGTEAFF.

In this sample, this clonotype turned up many times. The V and J genes are TRBV4-3 and TRBJ2-1, with D possibly matching TRBD1 (5 bases). The CDR3 spans 16 residues. Per germline, CDR1 LGHNA and CDR2 YSLEER. V lost 0 bases and J 2 bases, leaving 11 bases between the germline ends. This CDR3 reads CASSQDWGSAYNEQFF. CDR3 DNA sequence: TGCGCCAGCAGCCAAGACTGGGGCAGTGCCTACAATGAGCAGTTCTTC.

This clonotype has a count of ten or more. V gene TRBV6-2 or TRBV6-3 combines with J gene TRBJ1-5, with D possibly TRBD1 on 5 matching bases. The CDR3 consists of 17 residues. CDR1 and CDR2 from the germline V gene are MNHEY and SVGEGT. V was pared by 2 bases and J by 5 bases, with 19 bases between. The CDR3 sequence: CASSYPFHDRRYQPQHF. CDR3 coding DNA: TGTGCCAGCAGTTACCCATTCCATGACAGAAGGTATCAGCCCCAGCATTTT.

This clonotype was recorded at least ten times. This rearrangement joins TRBV7-6 to TRBJ1-4; D is unclear. The CDR3 has 14 residues. Germline CDR1 reads SGHVS; CDR2 reads FNYEAQ. Trimming took 2 bases from V and 4 from J, leaving 8 bases between them. CDR3 nucleotide sequence: TGTGCCAGCAGCTTACGTCAGGATAATGAAAAACTGTTTTTT. Translating gives CASSLRQDNEKLFF.

The sample holds many counts of this clonotype. The rearrangement uses TRBV5-5 and TRBJ2-3; TRBD2 aligns across 10 bases. J gave up 2 bases and V 0 bases, and 6 bases lay outside the gene matches. This CDR3 contains 17 residues. The germline V gene encodes CDR1 SGHKS and CDR2 YYEKEE (reference sequence). CDR3 protein: CASSLGSGRAPTDTQYF. The CDR3 nucleotides read TGTGCCAGCAGCTTGGGGAGCGGGAGGGCCCCCACAGATACGCAGTATTTT.

In its sample, this clonotype was seen many times. The chain uses TRBV13 and TRBJ1-1; 8 nucleotides agree with TRBD1. The trim removed 5 bases at V and 1 base at J, leaving 6 bases unmatched. The germline V gene encodes CDR1 PRHDT and CDR2 FYEKMQ (reference sequence). The CDR3 covers 15 residues. CDR3 sequence: CASSPRDRPNTEAFF. CDR3 DNA sequence: TGTGCCAGCAGCCCACGGGACAGGCCGAACACTGAAGCTTTCTTT.

This clonotype has at least ten counts. The V and J genes are TRBV7-9 and TRBJ2-2; TRBD2 aligns across 7 bases. This CDR3 is 14 amino acids long. Germline assignment: CDR1 SEHNR and CDR2 FQNEAQ (reference sequence). Trimming cost V 5 bases and J 7 bases; bases outside gene matches: 7. CDR3 bases: TGTGCCAGCAGCGTGGGAGGGTCGAGCGGGGAGCTGTTTTTT. Its translation: CASSVGGSSGELFF. The variable domain in full, completed from reference TRBV7-9 and TRBJ2-2, reads DTGVSQNPRHKITKRGQNVTFRCDPISEHNRLYWYRQTLGQGPEFLTYFQNEAQLEKSRLLSDRFSAERPKGSFSTLEIQRTEQGDSAMYLCASSVGGSSGELFFGEGSRLTVL.

In its sample, this clonotype was seen many times. V and J are TRBV6-2 or TRBV6-3 and TRBJ2-1; 7 bases are a match to TRBD1. This CDR3 comprises 13 residues. Germline CDR1 is MNHEY and CDR2 is SVGEGT. Germline trimming cut 0 bases from V and 10 bases from J; bases unmatched to any gene: 3. The CDR3 DNA sequence: TGTGCCAGCAGTTACTCGACAGGGCTGGAGCAGTTCTTC. This encodes CASSYSTGLEQFF.

Many counts were recorded for this clonotype. The chain carries TRBV20-1 and TRBJ2-3; D is uncertain. The CDR3 has 16 residues. Trimming removed 3 bases at V and 5 bases at J, with 21 bases between. Germline CDR1 is DFQATT and CDR2 is SNEGSKA (reference sequence). In DNA, the CDR3 is TGCAGTGCTAGTTTTGTTCCCGGCAGTTCCGGAGATACGCAGTATTTT. Protein product: CSASFVPGSSGDTQYF.